What follows are 9 T cell receptor beta chains derived from one specimen sequenced in a study of a mutant IDH1 vaccine in newly diagnosed glioma. Libraries were prepared by immunoSEQ multiplex PCR; TCRdb keeps only in-frame clonotypes and omits some of them. The table shows tens of thousands of clones, with over 75% occurring only once. Indicated time point: baseline, week 1 (first vaccination visit). Treatment reported: pre-vaccination baseline after standard-of-care therapy. Sequenced material: PBMCs, taken from a glioma patient treated with radiotherapy, temozolomide or both. The receptor source for this set is a man aged 25-45 years with glioma.

The chain couples TRBV28 to TRBJ1-6; 8 bases align to TRBD1. The length of the CDR3 is 15 residues. Trimming took 5 bases from V and 7 from J; bases not matched to a gene: 7. Germline CDR1 MDHEN, CDR2 SYDVKM. The CDR3 bases are TGTGCCAGCAGTGCCCCCCAGGGGGCGAATTCACCCCTCCACTTT. Translating gives CASSAPQGANSPLHF.

The chain is built from TRBV19 and TRBJ2-4; 7 nucleotides line up with TRBD1. Germline V lookup: CDR1 LNHDA, CDR2 SQIVND (reference sequence). The CDR3 has 15 amino acids. V gave up 6 bases and J gave up 7 bases; unmatched junction bases: 12. CDR3 residues: CASSLGTAPLNIQYF. As DNA, the CDR3 is TGTGCCAGTAGCCTCGGGACAGCTCCTTTGAACATTCAGTACTTC.

The genes are TRBV4-3 and TRBJ2-7; 9 nucleotides line up with TRBD1. The V segment lost 1 base and the J segment 3 bases; nucleotides outside the gene matches: 7. CDR1 is LGHNA and CDR2 is YSLEER in the germline V gene. This CDR3 contains 16 residues. CDR3 in DNA: TGCGCCAGCAGCCAAGGGGATGGGACAGGGTTCTACGAGCAGTACTTC. Translation: CASSQGDGTGFYEQYF.

The V call is TRBV2, the J call TRBJ1-6; D is uncertain. This CDR3 has 14 amino acids. The germline CDR1 and CDR2 sequences are SNHLY and FYNNEI. V dropped 3 bases and J dropped 10 bases, with 13 bases sitting between them. CDR3 residues: CASSEVRGQSPLHF. The CDR3 region has the DNA TGTGCCAGCAGTGAGGTACGGGGTCAATCACCCCTCCACTTT.

This chain joins TRBV30 and TRBJ2-3; 10 bases fit TRBD2. This CDR3 has 14 amino acids. The V gene's germline CDR1 is GTSNPN and CDR2 SVGIG (reference sequence). V shed 5 bases, J shed 4 bases, and the junction held 6 bases outside the gene matches. The CDR3 DNA sequence: TGTGCCTGGGCTCCGGGACTAGCGCCAGATACGCAGTATTTT. This encodes CAWAPGLAPDTQYF.

The CDR3 bases are TGTGCCAGCAGTGAATGGGCAGGGGGGCACACTGAAGCTTTCTTT. Its protein is CASSEWAGGHTEAFF. This chain joins TRBV6-1 and TRBJ1-1; 7 nucleotides match TRBD1. After removal of 2 bases from V and 3 bases from J, the junction contained 6 bases not matched to a gene. This CDR3 comprises 15 residues. From germline, CDR1 is MNHNS and CDR2 SASEGT.

V and J are TRBV15 and TRBJ1-4, with D perhaps TRBD1 (5 bases). The CDR3 sequence is 15 residues long. Germline CDR1 and CDR2: LNHNV and YYDKDF (reference sequence). Trimming pared 0 bases from V and 8 bases from J, leaving 13 bases between. CDR3 DNA: TGTGCCACCAGCAGAGATCCCGGGGGAGAGGAAAAACTGTTTTTT. This gives the protein CATSRDPGGEEKLFF. Using reference TRBV15 and TRBJ1-4 for the parts outside the CDR3, the full variable domain is DAMVIQNPRYQVTQFGKPVTLSCSQTLNHNVMYWYQQKSSQAPKLLFHYYDKDFNNEADTPDNFQSRRPNTSFCFLDIRSPGLGDTAMYLCATSRDPGGEEKLFFGSGTQLSVL.

This rearrangement joins TRBV19 to TRBJ1-6; no clear D gene. V lost 4 bases and J lost 9, with 19 bases in between. The V gene's germline CDR1 is LNHDA and CDR2 SQIVND (reference sequence). This CDR3 is built from 16 residues. The CDR3 bases are TGTGCCAGTAGTAATAGTAGCCCTGCCGGTGGTTCACCCCTCCACTTT. Its protein product is CASSNSSPAGGSPLHF. Combining the CDR3 with reference TRBV19 and TRBJ1-6 gives the whole variable domain DGGITQSPKYLFRKEGQNVTLSCEQNLNHDAMYWYRQDPGQGLRLIYYSQIVNDFQKGDIAEGYSVSREKKESFPLTVTSAQKNPTAFYLCASSNSSPAGGSPLHFGNGTRLTVT.

This clone turned up a few times. The chain is built from TRBV25-1 and TRBJ1-1; D remains unclear. Germline CDR1 and CDR2: MGHDK and SYGVNS. The CDR3 has 13 amino acids. Trimming left V 4 bases short and J 1 base short, with 7 bases between. The CDR3 coding sequence is TGTGCCAGCAGTGTTTCGGAGAACACTGAAGCTTTCTTT. Translation gives CASSVSENTEAFF.